The entry that follows covers one TCR beta chain sequence. This clonotype came up a few times. It lacks a known antigen. Qualities for individual bases were not recorded, and no much larger clone is one base off. The source of the sample is a study of T cell repertoires in cytomegalovirus infection (dated by TCRdb to between 2019 and 2020). About the full investigation: Alongside well-studied HLA-B-restricted epitopes, the peptide stimulations were aimed at recently identified HLA-C-restricted CMV epitopes, whose presentation resists viral immunomodulation. Donor HLA type was relevant to the analysis, as public TCR beta signatures indicated carriage of CMV infection together with the matching HLA type.

TCRdb records Illumina HiSeq 1500 as the sequencer. Clones were called with MiXCR by TCRdb after fastp trimmed the public reads at Q25, and only in-frame beta chains were retained. Entries are consolidated by CDR3 protein sequence, retaining the most common genes and DNA. In all, the sample holds 680,000 or so distinct CDR3 sequences, and about 30% of those were seen once. The top ten clonotypes cover about 20% of the sample. CDR1 MNHNS and CDR2 SASEGT were looked up in the germline V gene. Trimming at the junction amounts to 11 bases on V and 7 bases on J, and the germline ends lie 5 bases apart. From the cysteine up to the phenylalanine, the CDR3 has a length of 8 residues. The kept DNA is CDR3 alone, 24 bases in frame from the first base. The sample's treatment or condition label, in plain terms: in vitro stimulation with specific CMV peptide epitopes to enrich CMV-specific T cells. General conclusions and limits of the study: The ex vivo response was dominated by HLA-C-restricted CMV-specific TCR beta clonotypes, and the single most frequent clonotype in two of eight donors was supplied by these HLA-C-restricted clonotypes. In both this cohort and an independent cohort of some 370 donors, the cumulative frequency of public TCR beta family members distinguished carriers of CMV infection plus the relevant HLA type.

The chain is encoded by TRBV6-1 joined to TRBJ1-1; there is no confident call for the D gene. The source is a human donor in good health (CMV status not recorded). Some clones in this sample may be carry-over from other donors' samples. The material sequenced was cultured PBMCs, taken from culture after CMV antigen stimulation. The CDR3 amino acid sequence is: CAAGEAFF. The DNA sequence is as follows: TGTGCCGCCGGTGAAGCTTTCTTT.